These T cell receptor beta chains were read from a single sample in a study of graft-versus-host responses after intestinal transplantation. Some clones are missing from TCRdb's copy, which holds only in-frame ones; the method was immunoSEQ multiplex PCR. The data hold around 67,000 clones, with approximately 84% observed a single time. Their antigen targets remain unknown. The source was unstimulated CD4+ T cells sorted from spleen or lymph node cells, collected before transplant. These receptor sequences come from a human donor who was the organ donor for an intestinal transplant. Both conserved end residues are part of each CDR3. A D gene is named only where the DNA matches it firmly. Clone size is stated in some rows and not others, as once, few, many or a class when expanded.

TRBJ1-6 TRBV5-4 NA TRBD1 TGTGCCAGCAGCTTGACAGGGGGCAGTTATTCACCCCTCCACTTT CASSLTGGSYSPLHF
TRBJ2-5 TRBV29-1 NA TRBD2 TGCAGCGTTAGGACTAGCGGGGCCTGGGAGACCCAGTACTTC CSVRTSGAWETQYF
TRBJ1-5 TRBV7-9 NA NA TGTGCCAGCAGCTTAGCAGGGGATCAGCCCCAGCATTTT CASSLAGDQPQHF
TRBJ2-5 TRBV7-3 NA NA TGTGCCAGCAGCTCCACTAGGCAAGAGACCCAGTACTTC CASSSTRQETQYF
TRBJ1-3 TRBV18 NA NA TGTGCCAGCAAACCGGACACAAACACCATATATTTT CASKPDTNTIYF
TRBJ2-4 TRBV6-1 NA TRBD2 TGTGCCAGCAGTGAAGAAGGTGGGAGGGTTGGCAAAAACATTCAGTACTTC CASSEEGGRVGKNIQYF
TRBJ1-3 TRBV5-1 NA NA TGCGCCAGCAGCTTGCCAGGCCTCTCTGGAAACACCATATATTTT CASSLPGLSGNTIYF
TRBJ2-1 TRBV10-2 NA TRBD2 TGCGCCAGCAGAGTACTAGCGGGTGAGCAGTTCTTC CASRVLAGEQFF
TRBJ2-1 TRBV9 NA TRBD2 TGTGCCAGCAGCATGAGCGGGGGGAGCTACAATGAGCAGTTCTTC CASSMSGGSYNEQFF
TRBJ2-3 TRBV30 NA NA TGTGCCTGGAGTACACCAGGCCCAGATACGCAGTATTTT CAWSTPGPDTQYF
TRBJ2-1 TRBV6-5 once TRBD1 TGTGCCAGCAGTCCGACAGGGACCCGAAACCAGTTCTTC CASSPTGTRNQFF
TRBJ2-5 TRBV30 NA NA TGTGCATCAACTAAAGAGACCCAGTACTTC CASTKETQYF
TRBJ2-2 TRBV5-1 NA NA TGCGCCAGCAGCCTCTCGGACACCGGGGAGCTGTTTTTT CASSLSDTGELFF
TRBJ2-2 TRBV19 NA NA TGTGCCAGTAGTGCAAACCCCGGGACACCTACCGGGGAGCTGTTTTTT CASSANPGTPTGELFF
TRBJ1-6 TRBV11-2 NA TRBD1 TGTGCCAGCAGCTTAGGGACAGGGGCACCCCTCCACTTT CASSLGTGAPLHF
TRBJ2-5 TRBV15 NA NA TGTGCCACCAGCAGAGATGCAGGGATGGGGGAGACCCAGTACTTC CATSRDAGMGETQYF
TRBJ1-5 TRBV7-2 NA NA TGTGCCAGCAGCTTAGAGCACTATAGCAATCAGCCCCAGCATTTT CASSLEHYSNQPQHF
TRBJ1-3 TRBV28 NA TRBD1 TGTGCCAGCAGTCCCAACCTCGGACAGGCAAGCTCTGGAAACACCATATATTTT CASSPNLGQASSGNTIYF
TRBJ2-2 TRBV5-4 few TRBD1 TGTGCCAGCAGCGCCGGGACAGGGATCGGGGAGCTGTTTTTT CASSAGTGIGELFF
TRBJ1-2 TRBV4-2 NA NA TGTGCCAGCAGCCAAGAAAGAGGAGCCCTGGCAGGCTACACCTTC CASSQERGALAGYTF
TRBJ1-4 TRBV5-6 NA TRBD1 TGTGCCAGCAACCCCCGGAAGGGACAGGGGGTGAGTGAAAAACTGTTTTTT CASNPRKGQGVSEKLFF
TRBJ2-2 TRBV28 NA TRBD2 TGTGCCAGCAGTTTATTAGCGGGGGGCCCTAGAGGCGGGGAGCTGTTTTTT CASSLLAGGPRGGELFF
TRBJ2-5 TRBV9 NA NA TGTGCCAGCAGCTTAGGACCGGGACACCCACAAGAGACCCAGTACTTC CASSLGPGHPQETQYF
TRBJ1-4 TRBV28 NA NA TGTGCCAGCAGTACTACCACTTCGGGGATGAAGGAAAAACTGTTTTTT CASSTTTSGMKEKLFF
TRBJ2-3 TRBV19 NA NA TGTGCCAGTTTGAACCTCGGGGTCACAGATACGCAGTATTTT CASLNLGVTDTQYF
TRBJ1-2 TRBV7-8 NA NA TGTGCCAGCAGCTTAGTGGGGAGGGAGAGGAATGGCTACACCTTC CASSLVGRERNGYTF
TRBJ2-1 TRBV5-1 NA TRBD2 TGCGCCAGCAGCTCGGGACTAGCGGGGGGGCATGAGCAGTTCTTC CASSSGLAGGHEQFF
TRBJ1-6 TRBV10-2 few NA TGCGCCAGCGGAGAAGGGACATCATATAATTCACCCCTCCACTTT CASGEGTSYNSPLHF
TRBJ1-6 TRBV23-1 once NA TGCGCCAGCAGTCAAACTAAAAACAGGGCGTGGTCACCCCTCCACTTT CASSQTKNRAWSPLHF
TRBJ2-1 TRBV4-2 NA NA TGTGCCAGCAGCCAGGAATCGTTCAGGGTTGAGCAGTTCTTC CASSQESFRVEQFF
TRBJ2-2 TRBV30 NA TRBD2 TGTGCCTGGATGTATGGTTGGACTAGCGGAACCGGGGAGCTGTTTTTT CAWMYGWTSGTGELFF
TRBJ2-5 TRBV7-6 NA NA TGTGCCAGCAGCTTAGGGGGGACATACCAAGAGACCCAGTACTTC CASSLGGTYQETQYF
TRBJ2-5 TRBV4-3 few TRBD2 TGCGCCAGCAGCCAAGTTTCTAGCGGGGGTCTGGAGACCCAGTACTTC CASSQVSSGGLETQYF
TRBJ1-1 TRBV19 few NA TGTGCCAGTAGCACAAGGGGTACTGAAGCTTTCTTT CASSTRGTEAFF
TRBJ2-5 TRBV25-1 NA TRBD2 TGTGCCAGCAGTGAATCCTTAGCGGGGGGGATGGAGACCCAGTACTTC CASSESLAGGMETQYF
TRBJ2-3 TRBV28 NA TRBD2 TGTGCCAGCAGTACCAGACTAGCGGGGGCCCTCCAACCCCAGCTGGATACGCAGTATTTT CASSTRLAGALQPQLDTQYF
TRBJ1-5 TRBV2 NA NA TGTGCCAGCTCGATAACGGAGAGCAATCAGCCCCAGCATTTT CASSITESNQPQHF
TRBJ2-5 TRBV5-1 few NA TGCGCCAGCACCCAAGGCGCGGGGAAAGAGACCCAGTACTTC CASTQGAGKETQYF
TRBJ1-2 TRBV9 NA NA TGTGCCAGCAGCCCTCCCCAGGAAAACTATGGCTACACCTTC CASSPPQENYGYTF
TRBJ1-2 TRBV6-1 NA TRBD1 TGTGCCAGCAGTGAACACAGGGGCTCTACCGCTCCGTATGGCTACACCTTC CASSEHRGSTAPYGYTF